These 20 T cell receptor beta chains were all obtained from the same sample, sequenced in a study of blood T cell repertoires in COVID-19. Clones were read by immunoSEQ multiplex PCR, and TCRdb kept only the in-frame ones, dropping some. The data show 210,000 or so clones, about 84% seen once. Material: peripheral blood. The source is a woman older than 75 with COVID-19, enrolled during active disease.

This rearrangement joins TRBV9 to TRBJ1-4, with D unclear. Trimming took off 6 bases at V and 8 bases at J, with 20 bases between the two ends. The CDR3 runs 15 residues. CDR1 is SGDLS and CDR2 is YYNGEE in the germline V gene. The CDR3 DNA sequence: TGTGCCAGCACCACCGACCCTGGGGAGAGAGAAAAACTGTTTTTT. Its protein product is CASTTDPGEREKLFF.

This clone was counted a few times. The chain employs TRBV9 and TRBJ1-6, with a possible D match to TRBD1 (5 bases). Germline CDR1 and CDR2: SGDLS and YYNGEE. V lost 4 bases and J lost 7, with 9 bases in between. This CDR3 region has 13 residues. The CDR3 spells CASSTRQNSPLHF. DNA for the CDR3: TGTGCCAGCAGCACCCGACAGAATTCACCCCTCCACTTT.

The chain is built from TRBV6-4 and TRBJ2-3; TRBD2 matches at 12 bases. CDR1 and CDR2 from the germline V gene are MRHNA and SNTAGT. This CDR3 has 17 residues. The J segment lost 9 bases and the V segment lost 6 bases, leaving 16 bases of the junction unmatched. The CDR3 loop reads CASSGGLGLAGIETQYF. In DNA form, the CDR3 reads TGTGCCAGCAGCGGGGGGCTCGGACTAGCGGGAATTGAGACGCAGTATTTT.

V is TRBV10-3 and J is TRBJ1-1, with D unresolved. CDR1 is ENHRY, CDR2 SYGVKD, per germline. Trimming pared 4 bases from V and 1 base from J, leaving 19 bases between. The CDR3 has 17 amino acids. In DNA form, the CDR3 reads TGTGCCATCAGTGGAATGGCTTTAATTCTGCAGAACACTGAAGCTTTCTTT. Protein sequence: CAISGMALILQNTEAFF.

The rearrangement links TRBV25-1 to TRBJ1-1, with D unresolved. CDR1 is MGHDK, CDR2 SYGVNS, per germline. This CDR3 has 13 residues. With 5 bases removed from V and 1 base from J, the gap between germline ends came to 8 bases. The CDR3: CASSREKNTEAFF. Written as DNA, the CDR3 is TGTGCCAGCAGTAGAGAAAAGAACACTGAAGCTTTCTTT. The variable domain in full, completed from reference TRBV25-1 and TRBJ1-1, reads EADIYQTPRYLVIGTGKKITLECSQTMGHDKMYWYQQDPGMELHLIHYSYGVNSTEKGDLSSESTVSRIRTEHFPLTLESARPSHTSQYLCASSREKNTEAFFGQGTRLTVV.

J is TRBJ2-4 and V is TRBV10-3, with D uncertain. The V end was cut by 6 bases, the J end by 11 bases, with 14 bases between. The CDR3 spans 12 residues. Looked up from germline, CDR1 is ENHRY and CDR2 is SYGVKD. Here the CDR3 DNA reads TGTGCCATCAGCCCGAACCCCGAGGTTCAGTACTTC. Its protein is CAISPNPEVQYF.

V gene TRBV3-1 (or the pseudogene TRBV3-2) combines with J gene TRBJ1-1; no reliable D call. The CDR3 extends over 13 amino acids. Trimming left V 1 base short and J 1 base short, with 4 bases between. The germline gives CDR1 LGHDT, CDR2 YNNKEL (reference sequence). The CDR3: CASSQVRNTEAFF. The CDR3 DNA sequence: TGTGCCAGCAGCCAAGTCCGGAACACTGAAGCTTTCTTT.

CDR3 region: CASSPTGHQPQHF. CDR3 DNA sequence: TGTGCCAGCAGCCCAACAGGGCATCAGCCCCAGCATTTT. This sequence joins TRBV5-5 and TRBJ1-5, with a weak D call TRBD1 (6 bases). The CDR3 spans 13 residues. With 4 bases removed from V and 5 bases from J, the gap between germline ends came to 10 bases. Germline assignment: CDR1 SGHKS and CDR2 YYEKEE (reference sequence).

The chain couples TRBV10-3 to TRBJ2-1, with D maybe TRBD2 (7 bases). V was cut by 9 bases and J by 8 bases, with 14 bases left in between. Germline V gene lookup returns CDR1 ENHRY and CDR2 SYGVKD. The CDR3 sequence is 12 residues long. The CDR3 sequence: CAIKGGLDEQFF. In DNA form, the CDR3 reads TGTGCCATAAAGGGGGGGCTAGATGAGCAGTTCTTC.

The rearrangement uses TRBV3-1 (or the pseudogene TRBV3-2) and TRBJ1-2; a possible D gene is TRBD1 (5 bases). V was pared by 5 bases and J by 10 bases, with 14 bases between. This CDR3 is 12 amino acids long. Germline V gives CDR1 LGHDT, CDR2 YNNKEL (reference sequence). CDR3 region: CASSTLGRIYTF. CDR3 sequence (DNA): TGTGCCAGCAGCACTTTGGGGCGGATCTACACCTTC.

This clone was found a few times. The chain recombines TRBV6-5 with TRBJ2-1; the D gene is possibly TRBD2 (8 bases). The CDR3 loop spans 14 amino acids. Per the germline V gene, CDR1 is MNHEY and CDR2 is SVGAGI. Trimming left V 11 bases short and J 10 bases short, with 24 bases between. CDR3 sequence reads: CAAGGAGGFREQFF. The DNA for the CDR3 is TGTGCCGCAGGGGGGGCGGGAGGATTTCGGGAGCAGTTCTTC.

The rearrangement uses TRBV3-1 (or the pseudogene TRBV3-2) and TRBJ1-1; D gene uncertain. V was trimmed by 1 base and J by 10 bases, leaving 13 bases between them. The CDR3 consists of 13 residues. Germline V gene sequence: CDR1 LGHDT, CDR2 YNNKEL (reference sequence). The CDR3 DNA is TGTGCCAGCAGCCAAGCCCGCACCCTGGCAGCTTTCTTT. Encoded protein: CASSQARTLAAFF.

The chain joins TRBV4-2 to TRBJ1-5; D remains unclear. Deletions cut 4 bases from V and 4 bases from J, with 11 bases between. The CDR3 covers 14 residues. Looked up from germline, CDR1 is LGHNA and CDR2 is YNFKEQ. The CDR3 nucleotides read TGTGCCAGCAGCCCCCGGGAGAAGAATCAGCCCCAGCATTTT. It codes for CASSPREKNQPQHF.

The V and J genes are TRBV5-1 and TRBJ1-6; TRBD1 aligns across 7 bases. Trimming took 3 bases from V and 10 from J; bases not matched to a gene: 10. The CDR3 sequence is 15 residues long. CDR1 and CDR2 (germline): SGHRS, YFSETQ. The CDR3, as DNA: TGCGCCAGCAGCTCGGGGGACAGTCTTGGATCACCCCTCCACTTT. As protein: CASSSGDSLGSPLHF.

The gene calls are TRBV7-9 and TRBJ2-1; a weak D match, TRBD1 (5 bases). CDR1 and CDR2 (germline): SEHNR, FQNEAQ (reference sequence). The CDR3 contains 14 residues. V was pared by 1 base and J by 6 bases, with 10 bases between. The CDR3 loop reads CASSLDRQGNEQFF. The CDR3 nucleotides read TGTGCCAGCAGCTTAGATCGGCAGGGCAATGAGCAGTTCTTC.

The V gene is TRBV5-1, the J gene TRBJ2-5; TRBD2 agrees at 8 bases. CDR1 SGHRS and CDR2 YFSETQ come from the germline V gene. The CDR3 is 14 residues long. V lost 3 bases and J lost 3; bases outside the gene matches: 4. Here the CDR3 DNA reads TGCGCCAGCAGCTGGGGACTAGGTAAAGAGACCCAGTACTTC. Residues: CASSWGLGKETQYF.

The CDR3, as DNA: TGTGCCACCAGTGATTTTTCAGGCAACCAAGAGACCCAGTACTTC. The encoded protein is CATSDFSGNQETQYF. J is TRBJ2-5 and V is TRBV24-1; D ambiguous. Germline-derived CDR1 and CDR2 are KGHDR and SFDVKD. The CDR3 contains 15 residues. V was clipped by 1 base and J by 0 bases, with 8 bases between them.

This clone is a singleton in its sample. This chain links TRBV11-2 with TRBJ2-2; TRBD1 matches 10 bases. V lost 3 bases, J lost 6 bases, and 7 bases stayed unmatched. From germline, CDR1 is SGHAT and CDR2 FQNNGV. The CDR3 is 16 residues long. CDR3: CASSFRQGAVSGELFF. CDR3 nucleotides: TGTGCCAGCAGCTTCCGACAGGGGGCAGTCTCCGGGGAGCTGTTTTTT. The whole variable domain, remainder taken from reference TRBV11-2 and TRBJ2-2, is EAGVAQSPRYKIIEKRQSVAFWCNPISGHATLYWYQQILGQGPKLLIQFQNNGVVDDSQLPKDRFSAERLKGVDSTLKIQPAKLEDSAVYLCASSFRQGAVSGELFFGEGSRLTVL.

This rearrangement joins TRBV15 to TRBJ2-1; tentatively, D is TRBD2 (5 bases). The V end was cut by 4 bases, the J end by 5 bases, with 15 bases between. In germline, CDR1 is LNHNV, CDR2 YYDKDF (reference sequence). This CDR3 is 15 amino acids long. CDR3 sequence: CATSTEREYHNEQFF. The CDR3, as DNA: TGTGCCACCAGCACAGAGAGGGAATACCACAATGAGCAGTTCTTC. Looking up the rest from reference TRBV15 and TRBJ2-1 gives the full variable domain: DAMVIQNPRYQVTQFGKPVTLSCSQTLNHNVMYWYQQKSSQAPKLLFHYYDKDFNNEADTPDNFQSRRPNTSFCFLDIRSPGLGDTAMYLCATSTEREYHNEQFFGPGTRLTVL.

The chain couples TRBV2 to TRBJ2-1, with 10 bases that match TRBD1. The CDR3 is 14 amino acids. Trimming removed 5 bases from V and 4 bases from J; junction bases left unmatched: 2. CDR1 and CDR2 from the germline V gene are SNHLY and FYNNEI. The CDR3 sequence is CASSPDRGYNEQFF. The CDR3 DNA is TGTGCCAGCAGTCCGGACAGGGGGTACAATGAGCAGTTCTTC.